What follows are 17 T cell receptor beta chains derived from one specimen sequenced in a study of blood T cell repertoires in COVID-19. Method: immunoSEQ multiplex PCR; TCRdb's copy keeps in-frame clones and lacks some. The table lists roughly 40,000 clones, around 85% of them singletons. Sequencing input: peripheral blood. All receptors derive from a woman older than 75 with acute or convalescent COVID-19.

V usage is TRBV7-9 and J usage is TRBJ2-3; TRBD1 matches 7 bases. V shed 2 bases, J shed 3 bases, and the junction held 8 bases outside the gene matches. Per the germline V gene, CDR1 is SEHNR and CDR2 is FQNEAQ (reference sequence). This CDR3 region has 16 residues. The CDR3 sequence is CASSLNTGVRTDTQYF. The DNA of the CDR3 is TGTGCCAGCAGCTTAAATACAGGGGTAAGGACAGATACGCAGTATTTT. Combining the CDR3 with reference TRBV7-9 and TRBJ2-3 gives the whole variable domain DTGVSQNPRHKITKRGQNVTFRCDPISEHNRLYWYRQTLGQGPEFLTYFQNEAQLEKSRLLSDRFSAERPKGSFSTLEIQRTEQGDSAMYLCASSLNTGVRTDTQYFGPGTRLTVL.

This clone was recorded only once. The chain uses TRBV25-1 and TRBJ2-1; D not certain. Trimming shortened V by 2 bases and J by 0 bases, and 11 bases separated the two germline ends. The CDR3 contains 16 residues. CDR1 MGHDK and CDR2 SYGVNS come from the germline V gene. CDR3 coding DNA: TGTGCCAGCAGTGAAACCCTCTCAGTCTCCTACAATGAGCAGTTCTTC. This sequence encodes CASSETLSVSYNEQFF.

The chain couples TRBV2 to TRBJ1-6; no clear D gene. This CDR3 has 14 amino acids. CDR1 is SNHLY, CDR2 FYNNEI, per germline. The ends were cut back, 0 bases at V and 10 bases at J, with 10 bases in the middle. The CDR3 reads CASSEARGVSPLHF. The CDR3 bases are TGTGCCAGCAGTGAAGCGCGCGGGGTCTCACCCCTCCACTTT.

The J gene is TRBJ2-7, the V gene TRBV30; 9 nucleotides align to TRBD1. The J segment lost 5 bases and the V segment lost 0 bases, leaving 11 bases of the junction unmatched. The CDR3 contains 16 residues. Germline V lookup: CDR1 GTSNPN, CDR2 SVGIG (reference sequence). CDR3 sequence reads: CAWSVMGTGRFHEQYF. The CDR3 bases are TGTGCCTGGAGTGTAATGGGGACAGGGAGGTTCCACGAGCAGTACTTC.

The rearrangement links TRBV3-1 (or the pseudogene TRBV3-2) to TRBJ2-1; TRBD2 matches 8 bases. Germline lookup yields CDR1 LGHDT and CDR2 YNNKEL (reference sequence). Germline trimming cut 0 bases from V and 13 bases from J; bases unmatched to any gene: 5. This CDR3 is 13 amino acids long. CDR3 in amino acids: CASSQDRGGNQFF. CDR3 nucleotides: TGTGCCAGCAGCCAAGATCGCGGGGGGAACCAGTTCTTC.

The chain carries TRBV3-1 (or the pseudogene TRBV3-2) and TRBJ2-7; 10 nucleotides line up with TRBD2. The CDR3 runs to 15 residues. CDR1 and CDR2 (germline): LGHDT, YNNKEL (reference sequence). With V trimmed by 5 bases and J by 2 bases, 6 bases remained unmatched. Written as DNA, the CDR3 is TGTGCCAGCAGCTCGTTAGCGGGAGGCCCCTACGAGCAGTACTTC. This encodes CASSSLAGGPYEQYF.

The V call is TRBV7-2, the J call TRBJ2-5; 8 bases line up with TRBD1. V trimming: 2 bases; J trimming: 4 bases; junction bases outside the gene matches: 3. This CDR3 is 14 amino acids long. Germline CDR1 SGHTA, CDR2 FQGNSA. DNA of the CDR3: TGTGCCAGCAGCTTACTCGGGACAGGAGAGACCCAGTACTTC. As protein: CASSLLGTGETQYF.

V and J are TRBV5-1 and TRBJ2-5, with TRBD1 identical over 8 bases. After removal of 6 bases from V and 0 bases from J, the junction contained 7 bases not matched to a gene. The CDR3 contains 15 residues. CDR1 is SGHRS, CDR2 YFSETQ, per germline. CDR3 in amino acids: CASNDRTGNQETQYF. The CDR3 nucleotides are TGCGCCAGCAATGACCGGACAGGGAACCAAGAGACCCAGTACTTC.

The gene calls are TRBV7-2 and TRBJ1-4; D may be TRBD1 (6 bases). The germline V gene has CDR1 SGHTA and CDR2 FQGNSA. The CDR3 spans 16 residues. The V end lost 9 bases, the J end lost 4 bases, and 21 bases lay between the germline ends. DNA for the CDR3: TGTGCCAGTACCGTTGCGGCCCGGACAGTTAATGAAAAACTGTTTTTT. Translating it yields CASTVAARTVNEKLFF.

DNA of the CDR3: TGTGCCAGTAGTTTACCGGGACTCCTAATAGAGCAGTTCTTC. Translated, it gives CASSLPGLLIEQFF. The gene calls are TRBV19 and TRBJ2-1, with D possibly being TRBD2 (6 bases). Germline values: CDR1 LNHDA, CDR2 SQIVND (reference sequence). Trimming took off 5 bases at V and 10 bases at J, with 18 bases between the two ends. The CDR3 runs 14 residues.

This rearrangement joins TRBV6-5 to TRBJ1-2; 7 bases match TRBD1. This CDR3 has 13 amino acids. J was trimmed by 8 bases and V by 5 bases; bases with no gene match: 8. CDR1 is MNHEY and CDR2 is SVGAGI in the germline V gene. DNA of the CDR3: TGTGCCAGCAGTCGAGCGACAGGGCGCGGCTACACCTTC. Translation: CASSRATGRGYTF.

The rearrangement links TRBV5-6 to TRBJ2-7, with 9 bases fitting TRBD1. J gave up 3 bases and V 3 bases, and 7 bases lay outside the gene matches. CDR3 size: 15 residues. The V gene's germline CDR1 is SGHDT and CDR2 YYEEEE. This CDR3 is CASSSRTGAFYEQYF. In DNA, the CDR3 is TGTGCCAGCAGCTCCCGGACAGGGGCCTTCTACGAGCAGTACTTC.

V gene TRBV2 combines with J gene TRBJ1-5; D uncertain. CDR3 length: 15 amino acids. Germline V lookup: CDR1 SNHLY, CDR2 FYNNEI. V dropped 5 bases and J dropped 0 bases, with 11 bases sitting between them. CDR3 amino acids: CASSLTAGSNQPQHF. CDR3 DNA sequence: TGTGCCAGCAGTCTAACCGCAGGTAGCAATCAGCCCCAGCATTTT.

The genes are TRBV18 and TRBJ2-3, with TRBD2 matching 8 bases. The CDR3 is made up of 14 amino acids. V was clipped by 4 bases and J by 4 bases; unmatched bases: 4. Germline CDR1 reads KGHSH; CDR2 reads LQKENI. CDR3 sequence (DNA): TGTGCCAGCTCACTCGGGACTAGTGCAGATACGCAGTATTTT. As protein: CASSLGTSADTQYF.

The V call is TRBV19, the J call TRBJ2-6; 8 bases fit TRBD1. Germline assignment: CDR1 LNHDA and CDR2 SQIVND (reference sequence). CDR3 length equals 21 residues. Trimming cost V 7 bases and J 0 bases; bases outside gene matches: 20. CDR3 nucleotides: TGTGCCAGTAAAACCCGTAATGTCAGGGGGCTTGCTCACTCTGGGGCCAACGTCCTGACTTTC. Translated, it gives CASKTRNVRGLAHSGANVLTF. Drawing the rest from reference TRBV19 and TRBJ2-6, the complete variable domain is DGGITQSPKYLFRKEGQNVTLSCEQNLNHDAMYWYRQDPGQGLRLIYYSQIVNDFQKGDIAEGYSVSREKKESFPLTVTSAQKNPTAFYLCASKTRNVRGLAHSGANVLTFGAGSRLTVL.

The rearrangement uses TRBV28 and TRBJ1-5; TRBD1 is a possible D gene (5 bases). V was pared by 7 bases and J by 7 bases, with 11 bases between. Germline V gene sequence: CDR1 MDHEN, CDR2 SYDVKM. The CDR3 runs 12 residues. Here the CDR3 DNA reads TGTGCCAGCACCCAGGGTGGGCAGCCCCAGCATTTT. Translated: CASTQGGQPQHF.

The genes are TRBV6-6 and TRBJ1-5; 7 nucleotides align to TRBD1. The CDR3 is 16 residues long. Trimming cost V 7 bases and J 6 bases; bases outside gene matches: 15. Germline V gene sequence: CDR1 MNHNY, CDR2 SVGAGI (reference sequence). The CDR3 DNA is TGTGCCAGCAATATACTCCCAACCTCAGGGGGTCAGCCCCAGCATTTT. It yields the protein CASNILPTSGGQPQHF.